Included here is one TCR beta chain sequence, with context. V trimming: 3 bases; J trimming: 7 bases; junction bases outside the gene matches: 9. The CDR3 totals 15 residues. CDR1 and CDR2 from the germline V gene are GTSNPN and SVGIG (reference sequence). This table comes from immunoSEQ multiplex PCR, and its TCRdb copy is limited to in-frame clones, with some not included. The table records tens of thousands of clones, roughly 80% of them present only once. The sample originates from a study of OX40 agonist ivuxolimab in advanced cancers. Study details: Patients in the trial were receiving intravenous ivuxolimab every 2 weeks, at doses of 0.01 to 10 mg/kg.

The sequencing used CD4+ or CD8+ T cells sorted from blood, collected in a trial of the OX40 agonist ivuxolimab. The source of this sequence is an adult with an advanced solid tumor such as melanoma, head and neck, liver or kidney cancer. This chain joins TRBV30 and TRBJ1-5; 10 bases align to TRBD1. In DNA, the CDR3 is TGTGCCTGGAGCCGGGCGACAGGGGGCGACCAGCCCCAGCATTTT. Translation: CAWSRATGGDQPQHF.